A few counts support the clone carrying this T cell receptor beta chain. Its cognate antigen is unknown. This sample was taken from a study of CD8+ T cells in alopecia areata. Study-level points and caveats: Patients shared TCRs less clearly than mice did, possibly for HLA-related reasons.

The CDR3 runs to 13 residues. Germline values: CDR1 SQVTM, CDR2 ANQGSEA. V lost 6 bases and J lost 3, with 13 bases in between. In each case, RNA was isolated and then reverse transcribed into cDNA as the sequencing template. Some clones are missing from TCRdb's copy, which holds only in-frame ones; the method was immunoSEQ multiplex PCR. This table holds fewer than 90,000 clones, approximately 50% found once. V gene TRBV29-1 combines with J gene TRBJ2-3, with a tentative D call TRBD1 (6 bases). This TCR was recovered from a human donor with alopecia areata. The source material was NKG2D-high CD8+ T cells sorted from blood. The CDR3 loop reads CSVVGGETDTQYF. CDR3 nucleotides: TGCAGCGTCGTAGGGGGAGAGACAGATACGCAGTATTTT.